This T cell receptor (beta chain) is from a study of T cells in Graves' hyperthyroidism and ophthalmopathy. This clonotype was counted a few times. The V gene's germline CDR1 is SGHKS and CDR2 YYEKEE (reference sequence). Trimming took off 1 base at V and 5 bases at J, with 10 bases between the two ends. This CDR3 region has 14 residues. What was amplified from RNA transcripts were TCR beta CDR3 regions. With the HTBI primer set, the TCR CDR3 went through a first round of RT-PCR. TCRdb re-called the multiplex PCR reads with MiXCR, one entry per CDR3 protein. The sample has around 660,000 distinct CDR3 sequences; less than 45% are singletons.

The TCR was taken from an adult man with Graves' disease, either hyperthyroidism or ophthalmopathy (not recorded which). Sequenced: peripheral blood or thyroid tissue (not recorded which). The chain employs TRBV5-5 and TRBJ1-5; unclear D gene. The CDR3: CASSLMRSDQPQHF. The CDR3 nucleotides are TGTGCCAGCAGCTTGATGAGGAGCGATCAGCCCCAGCATTTT.